The 5 T cell receptor beta chains given below trace back to one sample, sequenced in a study of shared clonotypes between healthy human individuals. This table comes from immunoSEQ multiplex PCR, and its TCRdb copy is limited to in-frame clones, with some not included. Of a few million clones listed, 80% to 95% are singletons. The source material was naive CD4+ T cells from PBMCs. Described subset: CD45RA+ positively selected. These receptors came from a man aged 18 to 30 in good health. Some clones in this sample may be carry-over from other donors' samples.

V usage is TRBV11-2 and J usage is TRBJ1-6; TRBD1 matches at 9 bases. V was clipped by 5 bases and J by 7 bases; unmatched bases: 6. The CDR3 consists of 15 residues. Germline V gene lookup returns CDR1 SGHAT and CDR2 FQNNGV. The CDR3 region has the DNA TGTGCCAGCAGCCCACAGGGGGCTAGGAATTCACCCCTCCACTTT. Its protein product is CASSPQGARNSPLHF.

The J gene is TRBJ2-2, the V gene TRBV7-8, with TRBD2 as a possible D gene (5 bases). V gave up 5 bases and J gave up 7 bases, with 17 bases separating them. This CDR3 contains 15 residues. Germline V CDR1 and CDR2: SGHVS, FQNEAQ. CDR3 protein: CASSPLSGSVGELFF. Written as DNA, the CDR3 is TGTGCCAGCAGCCCCTTGAGTGGGAGTGTCGGGGAGCTGTTTTTT.

The CDR3 coding sequence is TGTGCCAGCAGTGAACGATTGACACCCTACAATGAGCAGTTCTTC. It is translated as CASSERLTPYNEQFF. The gene calls are TRBV6-1 and TRBJ2-1; D gene ambiguous. With 2 bases removed from V and 2 bases from J, the gap between germline ends came to 10 bases. Germline-derived CDR1 and CDR2 are MNHNS and SASEGT. This CDR3 spans 15 amino acids.

This chain links TRBV28 with TRBJ1-2; maybe TRBD1 (6 bases). The CDR3 contains 14 residues. Germline CDR1 is MDHEN and CDR2 is SYDVKM. V was trimmed by 2 bases and J by 8 bases, leaving 15 bases between them. The CDR3 bases are TGTGCCAGCAGTTTACCTCGGGACATGGGAGGCTACACCTTC. Translation: CASSLPRDMGGYTF.

Note on this clone: Other nucleotide sequences from this sample produce the same CDR3. The V and J genes are TRBV18 and TRBJ1-5; D is perhaps TRBD1 (5 bases). There are 13 residues in the CDR3. The germline V and J ends were trimmed by 3 bases and 5 bases, with 8 bases remaining between them. The germline CDR1 and CDR2 sequences are KGHSH and LQKENI. CDR3 protein: CASSPSRDQPQHF. In DNA form, the CDR3 reads TGTGCCAGCTCACCGAGCAGGGATCAGCCCCAGCATTTT.